These 16 T cell receptor beta chains originate from one sample sequenced in a study of cytomegalovirus exposure and HLA in healthy donors (TCRdb year 2017). Library method: the immunoSEQ multiplex PCR assay. A mixture of 60 forward primers for TCR Vbeta segments and 13 reverse primers for TCR Jbeta segments was used in the multiplex PCR. Entries here come from immuneACCESS through TCRdb and include only in-frame sequences with V and J called. Some clones fail to appear in such tables; in the studies checked, an unresolved V gene covers under half of the shortfall, and the cause of the remainder is unknown. The sample data list 100,000 to 150,000 clones, and about 84% of these were observed just once. The ten largest clones capture approximately 3.8% of the sample. Material: PBMCs. The source of these receptors is a middle-aged man in good health and CMV-seronegative.

The rearrangement uses TRBV5-8 and TRBJ1-5; D might be TRBD1 (5 bases). The CDR3 is 15 residues long. Germline V lookup: CDR1 SGHTS, CDR2 YDEGEE. Trimming cost V 2 bases and J 1 base, with 10 bases left between them. This chain's CDR3 is CASSLGRGSNQPQHF. CDR3 in DNA: TGTGCCAGCAGCTTAGGGAGGGGCAGCAATCAGCCCCAGCATTTT.

The genes are TRBV6-5 and TRBJ1-1; D is unclear. Germline V gene sequence: CDR1 MNHEY, CDR2 SVGAGI. The CDR3 covers 13 residues. V gave up 4 bases and J gave up 4 bases, with 10 bases separating them. CDR3: CASSWRETTEAFF. CDR3 DNA sequence: TGTGCCAGCAGTTGGAGGGAGACCACTGAAGCTTTCTTT.

Notes on this clone: This CDR3 is also generated by other DNA sequences in the sample. The chain combines TRBV5-1 with TRBJ1-2, with D maybe TRBD1 (5 bases). Germline V gene lookup returns CDR1 SGHRS and CDR2 YFSETQ. The germline V and J ends were trimmed by 0 bases and 6 bases, with 12 bases remaining between them. This CDR3 region has 14 residues. This CDR3 reads CASSLANPGNGYTF. The CDR3 DNA follows: TGCGCCAGCAGCTTGGCCAATCCAGGGAATGGCTACACCTTC.

This clone was observed a single time. The chain employs TRBV12-5 and TRBJ2-3; D not certain. Germline values: CDR1 LGHNT, CDR2 FRNRAP. Trimming left V 11 bases short and J 2 bases short, with 8 bases between. CDR3 length equals 11 residues. The CDR3 is CASYLTDTQYF. For the CDR3, the DNA is TGTGCTTCGTATCTCACAGATACGCAGTATTTT. Based on the CDR3 plus reference TRBV12-5 and TRBJ2-3, the full variable domain is DARVTQTPRHKVTEMGQEVTMRCQPILGHNTVFWYRQTMMQGLELLAYFRNRAPLDDSGMPKDRFSAEMPDATLATLKIQPSEPRDSAVYFCASYLTDTQYFGPGTRLTVL.

The V call is TRBV4-1, the J call TRBJ2-6, with TRBD1 matching over 8 bases. CDR3 length: 19 residues. CDR1 MGHRA and CDR2 YSYEKL come from the germline V gene. Unmatched junction bases numbered 12, after V lost 2 bases and J lost 3 bases. CDR3 DNA: TGCGCCAGCAGCCAAAGCCTGGGACAGGTTTGGGATGGGGCCAACGTCCTGACTTTC. Translation: CASSQSLGQVWDGANVLTF.

The chain employs TRBV15 and TRBJ1-6; TRBD1 aligns across 7 bases. Germline-derived CDR1 and CDR2 are LNHNV and YYDKDF (reference sequence). This CDR3 has 17 amino acids. V lost 0 bases, J lost 9 bases, and 11 bases stayed unmatched. CDR3 region: CATSRDRAQGESSPLHF. The CDR3 DNA reads as TGTGCCACCAGCAGAGATCGGGCTCAGGGGGAATCTTCACCCCTCCACTTT.

The sample holds one count of this clone. The chain links TRBV5-4 to TRBJ1-4; perhaps TRBD1 as D (5 bases). The CDR3 sequence is 15 residues long. In germline, CDR1 is SGHNT, CDR2 YYREEE (reference sequence). Trimming took 0 bases from V and 6 from J, leaving 12 bases between them. CDR3 coding DNA: TGTGCCAGCAGCTTGGGGGGATCGGGGGATGAAAAACTGTTTTTT. The encoded protein is CASSLGGSGDEKLFF.

The gene calls are TRBV18 and TRBJ1-6; maybe TRBD1 (5 bases). V was clipped by 3 bases and J by 9 bases, with 12 bases between them. The germline gives CDR1 KGHSH, CDR2 LQKENI. The CDR3 has 14 amino acids. This CDR3 reads CASSPGLLGSPLHF. The CDR3 nucleotides are TGTGCCAGCTCACCGGGGCTTCTGGGTTCACCCCTCCACTTT.

V and J are TRBV7-9 and TRBJ1-2; 9 bases line up with TRBD1. This CDR3 is 15 amino acids long. Per germline, CDR1 SEHNR and CDR2 FQNEAQ (reference sequence). V lost 5 bases, J lost 5 bases, and 9 bases stayed unmatched. In nucleotides, the CDR3 is TGTGCCAGCAGCCGGGACAGGGATCAAAATTATGGCTACACCTTC. Translating it yields CASSRDRDQNYGYTF.

This sequence joins TRBV6-1 and TRBJ2-1; 7 bases fit TRBD1. This CDR3 has 15 amino acids. Germline-derived CDR1 and CDR2 are MNHNS and SASEGT. Losses at the gene ends were 6 bases for V and 3 bases for J; bases not matched to a gene: 8. CDR3 nucleotide sequence: TGTGCCAGCAGGGACCCGACAGGGAACTACAATGAGCAGTTCTTC. Amino acids: CASRDPTGNYNEQFF.

V gene TRBV7-9 combines with J gene TRBJ1-2, with a tentative D call TRBD1 (6 bases). The CDR3 has 13 amino acids. Germline V lookup: CDR1 SEHNR, CDR2 FQNEAQ (reference sequence). V gave up 2 bases and J gave up 9 bases, with 13 bases separating them. CDR3 sequence: CASSLIQGLSYTF. CDR3 nucleotides: TGTGCCAGCAGCTTAATACAGGGCCTTAGCTACACCTTC.

This clone appeared a single time. The rearrangement links TRBV9 to TRBJ1-3; D call uncertain. Trimming shortened V by 0 bases and J by 4 bases, and 8 bases separated the two germline ends. CDR1 is SGDLS and CDR2 is YYNGEE in the germline V gene. There are 14 residues in the CDR3. The CDR3 nucleotides are TGTGCCAGCAGCGTAGAAGAGTCGGGAAACACCATATATTTT. This encodes CASSVEESGNTIYF.

The chain joins TRBV9 to TRBJ2-7; D is undetermined. Germline V gene data show CDR1 as SGDLS and CDR2 as YYNGEE. The CDR3 length is 13 residues. Trimming pared 5 bases from V and 5 bases from J, leaving 14 bases between. DNA of the CDR3: TGTGCCAGCAGGGCCTCTAGGCCCGACGAGCAGTACTTC. The encoded protein is CASRASRPDEQYF.

V usage is TRBV5-4 and J usage is TRBJ2-2; D is perhaps TRBD1 (6 bases). Germline CDR1 reads SGHNT; CDR2 reads YYREEE (reference sequence). The CDR3 extends over 13 amino acids. CDR3 nucleotides: TGTGCAGACGAGGCAGGGGACACCGGGGAGCTGTTTTTT. It yields the protein CADEAGDTGELFF.

V gene TRBV19 combines with J gene TRBJ2-3; D not certain. Trimming left V 7 bases short and J 0 bases short, with 11 bases between. The CDR3 extends over 14 amino acids. CDR1 is LNHDA and CDR2 is SQIVND in the germline V gene (reference sequence). The CDR3 region is CASKEVPSTDTQYF. The CDR3 DNA follows: TGTGCCAGTAAAGAGGTTCCTAGCACAGATACGCAGTATTTT.

The rearrangement links TRBV7-2 to TRBJ2-5; TRBD2 matches at 7 bases. After removal of 4 bases from V and 5 bases from J, the junction contained 13 bases not matched to a gene. Germline loops: CDR1 SGHTA, CDR2 FQGNSA. The CDR3 loop spans 16 amino acids. CDR3: CASSSSSGGGDETQYF. The DNA for the CDR3 is TGTGCCAGCAGCTCCTCATCCGGCGGGGGAGATGAGACCCAGTACTTC.